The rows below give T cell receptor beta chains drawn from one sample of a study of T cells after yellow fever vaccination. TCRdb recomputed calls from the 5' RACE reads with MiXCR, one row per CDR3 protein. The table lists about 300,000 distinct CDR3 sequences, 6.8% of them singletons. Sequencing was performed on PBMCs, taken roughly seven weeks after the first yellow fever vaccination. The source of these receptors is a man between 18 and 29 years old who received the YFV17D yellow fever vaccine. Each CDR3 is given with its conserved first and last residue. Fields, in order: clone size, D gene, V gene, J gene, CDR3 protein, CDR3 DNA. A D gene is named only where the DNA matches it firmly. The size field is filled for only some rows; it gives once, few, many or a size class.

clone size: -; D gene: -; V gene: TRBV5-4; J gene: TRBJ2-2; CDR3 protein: CASSLVFSPGELFF; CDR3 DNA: TGTGCCAGCAGCTTGGTCTTCTCCCCCGGGGAGCTGTTTTTT
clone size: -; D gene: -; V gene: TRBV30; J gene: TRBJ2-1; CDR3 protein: CASFNPYNEQFF; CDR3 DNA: TGTGCCTCTTTTAACCCCTACAATGAGCAGTTCTTC
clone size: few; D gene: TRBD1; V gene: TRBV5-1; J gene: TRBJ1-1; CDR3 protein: CASSDLDRGRGEAFF; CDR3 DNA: TGCGCCAGCAGCGACCTTGACAGGGGGCGAGGTGAAGCTTTCTTT
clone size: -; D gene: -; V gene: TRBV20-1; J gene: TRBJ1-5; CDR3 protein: CSAREALGGIGGREPQHF; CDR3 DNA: TGCAGTGCTAGAGAGGCCTTAGGAGGGATCGGGGGGAGGGAGCCCCAGCATTTT
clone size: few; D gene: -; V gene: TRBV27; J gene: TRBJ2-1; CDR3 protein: CASSLSGVNEQFF; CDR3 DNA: TGTGCCAGCAGTTTAAGTGGGGTAAATGAGCAGTTCTTC
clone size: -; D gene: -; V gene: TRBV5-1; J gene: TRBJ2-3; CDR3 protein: CASSARGGPFDTQYF; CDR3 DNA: TGCGCCAGCAGTGCTAGGGGGGGGCCCTTTGATACGCAGTATTTT
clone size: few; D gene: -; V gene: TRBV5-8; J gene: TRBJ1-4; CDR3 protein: CASSFLTEPNEKLFF; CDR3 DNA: TGTGCCAGCAGCTTTCTGACAGAACCTAATGAAAAACTGTTTTTT
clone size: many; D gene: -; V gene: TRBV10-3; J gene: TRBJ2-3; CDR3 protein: CAVHGAGGTDTQYF; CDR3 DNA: TGTGCCGTCCACGGGGCAGGAGGCACAGATACGCAGTATTTT
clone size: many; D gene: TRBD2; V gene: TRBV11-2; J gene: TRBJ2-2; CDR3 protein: CASSPLATGELFF; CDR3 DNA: TGTGCCAGCAGCCCACTAGCGACCGGGGAGCTGTTTTTT
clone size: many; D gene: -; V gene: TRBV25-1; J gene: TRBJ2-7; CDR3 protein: CASTPRRGPSYEQYF; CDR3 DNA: TGTGCCAGCACCCCACGTCGGGGTCCCTCCTACGAGCAGTACTTC
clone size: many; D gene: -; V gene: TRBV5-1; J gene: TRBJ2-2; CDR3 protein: CASSVWTVNTGELFF; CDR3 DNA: TGCGCCAGCAGCGTTTGGACTGTGAACACCGGGGAGCTGTTTTTT
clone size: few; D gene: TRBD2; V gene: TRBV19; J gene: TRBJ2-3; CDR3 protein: CASSPTRLAGGYTDTQYF; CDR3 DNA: TGTGCCAGTAGTCCAACTAGACTAGCGGGGGGATACACAGATACGCAGTATTTT
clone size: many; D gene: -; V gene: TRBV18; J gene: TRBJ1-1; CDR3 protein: CASSPFKGTEAFF; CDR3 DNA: TGTGCCAGCTCACCATTTAAGGGCACTGAAGCTTTCTTT
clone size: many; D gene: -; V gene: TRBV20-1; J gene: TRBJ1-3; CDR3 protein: CSARCHSQGQEDTIYF; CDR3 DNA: TGCAGTGCTAGATGCCACTCCCAGGGCCAGGAGGACACCATATATTTT
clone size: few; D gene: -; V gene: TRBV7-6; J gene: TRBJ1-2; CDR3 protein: CASSSQGGDYGYTF; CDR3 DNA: TGTGCCAGCAGCTCACAGGGCGGCGACTATGGCTACACCTTC
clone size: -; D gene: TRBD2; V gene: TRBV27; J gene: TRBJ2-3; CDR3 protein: CASSRRLATGTDTQYF; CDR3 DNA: TGTGCCAGCAGCCGACGACTAGCGACGGGCACAGATACGCAGTATTTT
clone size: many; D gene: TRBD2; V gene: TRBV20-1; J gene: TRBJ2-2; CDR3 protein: CSARDLAGANTGELFF; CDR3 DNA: TGCAGTGCTAGAGATCTCGCGGGGGCGAACACCGGGGAGCTGTTTTTT
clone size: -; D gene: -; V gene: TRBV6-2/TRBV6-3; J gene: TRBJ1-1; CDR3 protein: CASSYRTMVF; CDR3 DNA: TGTGCCAGCAGTTATCGGACCATGGTCTTT
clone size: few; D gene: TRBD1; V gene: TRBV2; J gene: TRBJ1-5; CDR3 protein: CATQGQGYQPQHF; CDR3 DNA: TGTGCCACCCAGGGACAGGGTTATCAGCCCCAGCATTTT
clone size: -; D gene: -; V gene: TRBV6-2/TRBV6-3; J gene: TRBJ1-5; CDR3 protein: CAAGGGPRPQHF; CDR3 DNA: TGTGCCGCCGGGGGGGGCCCTAGGCCCCAGCATTTT
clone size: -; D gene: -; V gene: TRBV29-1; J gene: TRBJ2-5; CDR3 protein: CSVYLLPLETQYF; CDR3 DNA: TGCAGCGTTTACCTCCTCCCGTTGGAGACCCAGTACTTC